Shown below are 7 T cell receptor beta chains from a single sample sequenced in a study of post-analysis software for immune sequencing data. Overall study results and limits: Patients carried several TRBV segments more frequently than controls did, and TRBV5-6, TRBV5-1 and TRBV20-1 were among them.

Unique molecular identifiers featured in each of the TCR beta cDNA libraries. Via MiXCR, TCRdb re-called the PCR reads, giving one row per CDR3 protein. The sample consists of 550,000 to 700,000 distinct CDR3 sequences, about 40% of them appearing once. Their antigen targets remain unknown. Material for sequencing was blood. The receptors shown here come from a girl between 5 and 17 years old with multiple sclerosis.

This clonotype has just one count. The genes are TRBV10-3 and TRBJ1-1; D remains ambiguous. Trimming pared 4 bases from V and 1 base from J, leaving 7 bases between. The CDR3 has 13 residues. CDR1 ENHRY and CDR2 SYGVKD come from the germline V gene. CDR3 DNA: TGTGCCATCAGTGCGTCAGCGAACACTGAAGCTTTCTTT. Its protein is CAISASANTEAFF.

CDR3 residues: CASRAGAWETQYF. The DNA of the CDR3 is TGTGCCAGCAGGGCAGGCGCCTGGGAGACCCAGTACTTC. This sequence joins TRBV12-3 or TRBV12-4 and TRBJ2-5, with unresolved D. The CDR3 contains 13 residues. V was cut by 6 bases and J by 5 bases, with 13 bases left in between.

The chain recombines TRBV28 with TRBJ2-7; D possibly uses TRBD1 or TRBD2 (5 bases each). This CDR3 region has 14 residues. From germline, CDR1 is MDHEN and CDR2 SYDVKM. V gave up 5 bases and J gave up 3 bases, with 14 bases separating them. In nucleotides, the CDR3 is TGTGCCAGCAGTCCACCGGGACGCAACTACGAGCAGTACTTC. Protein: CASSPPGRNYEQYF.

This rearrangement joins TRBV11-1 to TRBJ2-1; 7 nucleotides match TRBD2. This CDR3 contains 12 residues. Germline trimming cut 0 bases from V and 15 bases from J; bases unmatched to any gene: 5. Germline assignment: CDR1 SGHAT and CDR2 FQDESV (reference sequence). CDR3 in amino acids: CASSLAAGDLFF. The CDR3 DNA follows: TGTGCCAGCAGCTTAGCGGCGGGGGATCTGTTCTTC.

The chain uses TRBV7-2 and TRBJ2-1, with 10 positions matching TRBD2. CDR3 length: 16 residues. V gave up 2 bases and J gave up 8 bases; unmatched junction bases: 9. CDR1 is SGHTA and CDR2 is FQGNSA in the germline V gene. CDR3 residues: CASSLRPSGRGDEQFF. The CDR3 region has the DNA TGTGCCAGCAGCTTACGGCCTAGCGGGAGAGGGGATGAGCAGTTCTTC.

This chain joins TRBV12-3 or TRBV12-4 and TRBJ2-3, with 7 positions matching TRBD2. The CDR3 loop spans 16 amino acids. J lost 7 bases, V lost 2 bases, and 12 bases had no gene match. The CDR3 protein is CASSLRGRAYRNTQYF. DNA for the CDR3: TGTGCCAGCAGTTTACGGGGGAGGGCCTATAGGAATACGCAGTATTTT.

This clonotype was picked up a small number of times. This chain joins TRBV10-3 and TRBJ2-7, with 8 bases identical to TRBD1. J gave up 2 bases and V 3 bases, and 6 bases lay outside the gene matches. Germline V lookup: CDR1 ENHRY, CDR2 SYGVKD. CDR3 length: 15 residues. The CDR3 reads CAISEGTGVTYEQYF. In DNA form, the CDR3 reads TGTGCCATCAGTGAAGGGACAGGAGTTACCTACGAGCAGTACTTC.